This T cell receptor (beta chain) was documented in a study of T cells after yellow fever vaccination (dated 2019 in TCRdb). General notes on the study: The SMART-Seq v4 Ultra Low Input RNA kit was used to prepare libraries from fractions with low cell numbers. To follow T-cell clones before and after primary and booster YFV17D yellow fever vaccination, bulk TCR alpha and beta repertoires were sequenced over time. Two healthy male donors, one aged 18 to 30 and one aged 30 to 40 years, were included in the cohort. Bulk PBMC replicates and cell subsets were isolated from blood drawn at multiple timepoints before and after both primary and secondary immunization. The research as a whole found: The secondary T-cell response was weaker than the primary response but faster, peaking on day 5 instead of day 15. A small share of clonotypes was detected in both CD4 and CD8 compartments, with the overlap likely arising from convergent recombination. Because abundant contaminating clonotypes from the bulk population could be contained in FACS-sorted repertoires, computational filtering was required. After the booster, most of the clones that had expanded following primary vaccination were detected again (just under 97% of CD4 and 88% of CD8), which suggests that memory was broadly maintained. Only a couple of donors were included in the study, so the extent to which the findings can be generalized is limited.

This specimen's treatment or condition label, per the study, means: live attenuated yellow fever vaccine strain. At each blood-draw timepoint, two biological replicates of bulk PBMCs were collected. PBMCs were isolated from peripheral blood using a standard Ficoll-Paque protocol. TriZol was used to extract RNA from bulk PBMCs, CD4 and CD8 fractions, and dextramer-positive and dextramer-negative fractions. TCR cDNA was made using 5'RACE template switching, a step that added a universal primer site and unique molecular identifiers. cDNA synthesis was primed from both the TCR alpha and TCR beta constant segments. Libraries were amplified in two PCR steps, with sample barcodes and sequencing adapters added in the second step. Libraries were sequenced on Illumina HiSeq 2500 (2x100 bp) or NovaSeq (2x150 bp). The source study handled its data this way. MIGEC was used to demultiplex reads and collapse the reads into UMI consensus sequences, and MiXCR was used for V(D)J alignment. Clonotypes responding to the vaccine were identified with edgeR on replicate PBMC samples, with the criteria of FDR below 0.01 and a log2 fold change above 5 up to day 15. Bulk clonotypes were assigned CD4 or CD8 identity according to which sequenced CD4 or CD8 repertoire held them at higher abundance. TCRdb's own reprocessing of the public reads used fastp at Q25 and MiXCR and kept productive beta chains. Each record represents a unique CDR3 protein, reported with the most common genes and DNA among its rows. For this entry, the V and J calls and clone size follow TCRdb and not the study's own pipeline. The sample data list a few hundred thousand distinct CDR3 sequences, and 9.5% to 13% of these were observed just once. The top ten constitute roughly 18% of the sample.

Regarding this clonotype: The antigen this receptor binds is unknown. There are no base qualities to consult, and no much larger clone falls within one base.

Its CDR3 holds 14 amino acids, cysteine through phenylalanine. Of all the DNA, just the CDR3 is kept, 42 bases in frame from base 1. For CDR1 and CDR2, the germline V gene lists KGHDR and SFDVKD. V and J are trimmed by 4 bases and 4 bases, and the gene matches miss 3 bases of the junction. Specimen: PBMCs, collected on the day of the first yellow fever vaccination. The source of this sequence is a young man who received the YFV17D yellow fever vaccine. The chain is encoded by TRBV24-1 joined to TRBJ2-3; TRBD1 fits 8 bases in the junction. CDR3 protein: CATSDPTGADTQYF. The DNA reads as follows: TGTGCCACCAGTGACCCGACAGGGGCAGATACGCAGTATTTT.